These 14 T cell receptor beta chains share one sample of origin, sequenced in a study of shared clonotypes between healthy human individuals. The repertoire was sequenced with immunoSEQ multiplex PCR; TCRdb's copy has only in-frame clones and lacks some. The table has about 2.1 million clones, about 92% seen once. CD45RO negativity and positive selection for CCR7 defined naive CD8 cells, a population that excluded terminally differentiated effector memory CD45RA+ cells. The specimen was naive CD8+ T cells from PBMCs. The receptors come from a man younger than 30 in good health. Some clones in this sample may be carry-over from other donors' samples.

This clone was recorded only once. The CDR3 loop reads CASSQIATNEKLFF. The CDR3 DNA reads as TGCGCCAGCAGCCAAATTGCAACTAATGAAAAACTGTTTTTT. The rearrangement links TRBV4-1 to TRBJ1-4; D uncertain. With 2 bases removed from V and 0 bases from J, the gap between germline ends came to 4 bases. The CDR3 runs to 14 residues. Looked up from germline, CDR1 is MGHRA and CDR2 is YSYEKL.

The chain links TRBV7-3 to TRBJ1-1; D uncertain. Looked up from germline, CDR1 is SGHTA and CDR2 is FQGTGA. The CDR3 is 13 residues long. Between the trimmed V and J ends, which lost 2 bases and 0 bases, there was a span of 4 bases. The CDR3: CASSLVLNTEAFF. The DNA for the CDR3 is TGTGCCAGCAGCTTAGTGCTGAACACTGAAGCTTTCTTT.

CDR3 sequence (DNA): TGTGCCAGCAGCCAACTAGCGGGTTACCAAGAGACCCAGTACTTC. Translated, it gives CASSQLAGYQETQYF. This sequence joins TRBV28 and TRBJ2-5; 9 bases agree with TRBD2. Germline CDR1 reads MDHEN; CDR2 reads SYDVKM. This CDR3 is built from 15 residues. J was trimmed by 0 bases and V by 6 bases; bases with no gene match: 5.

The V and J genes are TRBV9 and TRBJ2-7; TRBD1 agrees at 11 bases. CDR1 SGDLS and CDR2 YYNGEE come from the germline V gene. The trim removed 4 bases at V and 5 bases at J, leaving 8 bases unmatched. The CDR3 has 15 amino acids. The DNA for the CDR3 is TGTGCCAGCAGCCCACGGGACAGGGGGAGCGACGAGCAGTACTTC. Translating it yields CASSPRDRGSDEQYF. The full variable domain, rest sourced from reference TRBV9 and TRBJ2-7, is DSGVTQTPKHLITATGQRVTLRCSPRSGDLSVYWYQQSLDQGLQFLIQYYNGEERAKGNILERFSAQQFPDLHSELNLSSLELGDSALYFCASSPRDRGSDEQYFGPGTRLTVT.

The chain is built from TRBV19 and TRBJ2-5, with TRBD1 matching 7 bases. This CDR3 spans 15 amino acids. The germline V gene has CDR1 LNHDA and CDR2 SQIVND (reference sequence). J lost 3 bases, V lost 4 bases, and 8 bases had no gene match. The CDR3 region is CASSKGATREETQYF. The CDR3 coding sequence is TGTGCCAGTAGTAAGGGGGCTACGCGGGAAGAGACCCAGTACTTC.

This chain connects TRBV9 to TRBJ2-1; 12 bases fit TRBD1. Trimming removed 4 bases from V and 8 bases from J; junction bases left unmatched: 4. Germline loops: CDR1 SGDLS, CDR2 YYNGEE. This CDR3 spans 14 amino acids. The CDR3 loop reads CASSSRDRGHEQFF. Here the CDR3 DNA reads TGTGCCAGCAGCTCCCGGGACAGGGGGCATGAGCAGTTCTTC.

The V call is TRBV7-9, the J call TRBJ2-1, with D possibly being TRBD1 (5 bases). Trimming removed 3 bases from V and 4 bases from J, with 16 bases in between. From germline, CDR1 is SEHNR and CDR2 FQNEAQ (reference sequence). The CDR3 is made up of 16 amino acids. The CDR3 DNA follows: TGTGCCAGCAGCTTCCCCAGGGCTAAACCTTACAATGAGCAGTTCTTC. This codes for CASSFPRAKPYNEQFF.

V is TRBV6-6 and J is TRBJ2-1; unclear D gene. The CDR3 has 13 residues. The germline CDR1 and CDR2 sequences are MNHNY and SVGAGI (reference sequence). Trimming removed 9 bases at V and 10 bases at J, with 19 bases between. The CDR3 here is CASSMPPSEEQFF. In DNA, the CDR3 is TGTGCCAGTAGCATGCCCCCCTCGGAAGAGCAGTTCTTC.

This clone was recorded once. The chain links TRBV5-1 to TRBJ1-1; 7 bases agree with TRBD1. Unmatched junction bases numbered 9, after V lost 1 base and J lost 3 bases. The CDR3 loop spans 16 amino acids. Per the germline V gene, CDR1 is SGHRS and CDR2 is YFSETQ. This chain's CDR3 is CASSLSWTGSHTEAFF. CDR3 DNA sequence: TGCGCCAGCAGCTTGTCTTGGACAGGTTCCCACACTGAAGCTTTCTTT.

CDR3 sequence: CASSLTLAGVDNEQFF. The DNA of the CDR3 is TGTGCCAGCAGTTTAACGCTAGCGGGAGTTGACAATGAGCAGTTCTTC. The chain couples TRBV6-6 to TRBJ2-1; the match to TRBD2 covers 10 bases. Germline values: CDR1 MNHNY, CDR2 SVGAGI (reference sequence). The CDR3 covers 16 residues. The junction had 8 bases not matched to a gene; V was cut back by 4 bases and J by 5 bases.

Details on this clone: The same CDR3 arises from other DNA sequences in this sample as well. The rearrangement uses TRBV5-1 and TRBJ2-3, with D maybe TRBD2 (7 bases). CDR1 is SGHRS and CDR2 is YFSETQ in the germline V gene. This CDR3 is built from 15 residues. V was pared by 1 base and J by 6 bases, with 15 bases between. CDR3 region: CASSLSGTRLDTQYF. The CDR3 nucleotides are TGCGCCAGCAGCTTGAGCGGGACAAGACTGGATACGCAGTATTTT.

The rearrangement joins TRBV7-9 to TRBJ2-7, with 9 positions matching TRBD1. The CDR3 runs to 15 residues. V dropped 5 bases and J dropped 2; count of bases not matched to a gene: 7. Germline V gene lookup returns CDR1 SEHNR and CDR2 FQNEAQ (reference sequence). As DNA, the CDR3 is TGTGCCAGCAGCATGCGGACAGGGGATCCCTACGAGCAGTACTTC. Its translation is CASSMRTGDPYEQYF. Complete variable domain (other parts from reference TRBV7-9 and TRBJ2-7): DTGVSQNPRHKITKRGQNVTFRCDPISEHNRLYWYRQTLGQGPEFLTYFQNEAQLEKSRLLSDRFSAERPKGSFSTLEIQRTEQGDSAMYLCASSMRTGDPYEQYFGPGTRLTVT.

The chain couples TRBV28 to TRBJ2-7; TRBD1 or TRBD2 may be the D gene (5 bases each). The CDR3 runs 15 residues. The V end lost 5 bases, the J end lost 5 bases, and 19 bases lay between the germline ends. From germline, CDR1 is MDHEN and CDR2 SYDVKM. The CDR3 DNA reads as TGTGCCAGCAGTCCTGGGGACCGACCCACCCACGAGCAGTACTTC. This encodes CASSPGDRPTHEQYF. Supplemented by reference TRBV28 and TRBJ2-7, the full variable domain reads DVKVTQSSRYLVKRTGEKVFLECVQDMDHENMFWYRQDPGLGLRLIYFSYDVKMKEKGDIPEGYSVSREKKERFSLILESASTNQTSMYLCASSPGDRPTHEQYFGPGTRLTVT.

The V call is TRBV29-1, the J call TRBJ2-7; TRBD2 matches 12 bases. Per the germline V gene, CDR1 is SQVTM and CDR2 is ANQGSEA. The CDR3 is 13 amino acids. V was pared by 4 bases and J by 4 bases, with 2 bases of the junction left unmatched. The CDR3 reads CSVGTSGMYEQYF. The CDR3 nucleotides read TGCAGCGTTGGGACTAGCGGGATGTACGAGCAGTACTTC.